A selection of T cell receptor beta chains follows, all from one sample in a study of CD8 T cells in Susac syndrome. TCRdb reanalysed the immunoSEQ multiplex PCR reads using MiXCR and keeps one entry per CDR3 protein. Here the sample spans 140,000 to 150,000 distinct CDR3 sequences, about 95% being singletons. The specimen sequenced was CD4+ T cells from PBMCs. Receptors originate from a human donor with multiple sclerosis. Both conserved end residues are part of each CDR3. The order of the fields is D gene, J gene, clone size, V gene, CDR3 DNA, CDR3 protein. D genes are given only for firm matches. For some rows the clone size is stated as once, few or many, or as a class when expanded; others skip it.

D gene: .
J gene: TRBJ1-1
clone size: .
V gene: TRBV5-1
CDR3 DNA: TGCGCCAGCAGCTTGAGGACAGATGTGAACACTGAAGCTTTCTTT
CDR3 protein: CASSLRTDVNTEAFF

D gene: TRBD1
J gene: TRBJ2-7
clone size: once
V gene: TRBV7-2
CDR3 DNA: TGTGCCAGCAGCTTAGTTAGGACAGGAACCTCCTACGAGCAGTACTTC
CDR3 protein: CASSLVRTGTSYEQYF

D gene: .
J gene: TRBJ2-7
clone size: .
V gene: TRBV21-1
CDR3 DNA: TGTGCCAGCAGCGGTCGGACATTGGGAGGCGAGCAGTACTTC
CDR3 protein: CASSGRTLGGEQYF

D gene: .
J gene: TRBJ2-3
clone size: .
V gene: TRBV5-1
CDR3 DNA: TGCGCCAGCAGCTTGACGGGGGCGGGACCGACAGATACGCAGTATTTT
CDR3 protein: CASSLTGAGPTDTQYF

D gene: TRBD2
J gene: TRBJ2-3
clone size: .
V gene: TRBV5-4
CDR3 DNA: TGTGCCAGCAGCTTGCCAGCGGGGGGTGCAGATACGCAGTATTTT
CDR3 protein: CASSLPAGGADTQYF

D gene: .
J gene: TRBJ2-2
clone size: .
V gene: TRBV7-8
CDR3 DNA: TGTGCCAGCAGCTACGGGCCTCGGGGGTACACCGGGGAGCTGTTTTTT
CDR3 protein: CASSYGPRGYTGELFF

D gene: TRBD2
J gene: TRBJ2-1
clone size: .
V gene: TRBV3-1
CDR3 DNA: TGTGCCAGCAGCTGCGGACTAGCGGGGGACAATGAGCAGTTCTTC
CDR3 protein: CASSCGLAGDNEQFF

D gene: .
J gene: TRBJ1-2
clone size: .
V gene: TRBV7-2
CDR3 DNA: TGTGCCAGCAGCTTAGCTGGGAACTATGGCTACACCTTC
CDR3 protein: CASSLAGNYGYTF

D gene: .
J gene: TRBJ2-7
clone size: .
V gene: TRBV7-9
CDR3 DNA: TGTGCCAGCAGCTTAGCCCTACCCTACGAGCAGTACTTC
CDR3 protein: CASSLALPYEQYF

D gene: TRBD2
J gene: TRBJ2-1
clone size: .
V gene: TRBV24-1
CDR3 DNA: TGTGCCACCAGTGACTTTAGCGGGAGAATGTACAATGAGCAGTTCTTC
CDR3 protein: CATSDFSGRMYNEQFF

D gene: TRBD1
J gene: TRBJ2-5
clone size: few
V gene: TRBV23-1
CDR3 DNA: TGCGCCAGCAGTCCCCGGGACAGGTTGAGGCAAGAGACCCAGTACTTC
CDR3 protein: CASSPRDRLRQETQYF

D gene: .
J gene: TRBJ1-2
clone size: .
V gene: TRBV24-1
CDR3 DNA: TGTGCCACCAGTGATCCCCACGGCCAGGGATATGGCTACACCTTC
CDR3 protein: CATSDPHGQGYGYTF

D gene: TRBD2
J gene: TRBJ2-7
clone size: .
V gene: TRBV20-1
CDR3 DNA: TGCAGTGGACTAGCGGACTACGAGCAGTACTTC
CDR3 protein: CSGLADYEQYF

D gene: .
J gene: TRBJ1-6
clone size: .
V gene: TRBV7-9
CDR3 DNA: TGTGCCAGCAGCATACCCCGGACCTCACCCCTCCACTTT
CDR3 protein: CASSIPRTSPLHF

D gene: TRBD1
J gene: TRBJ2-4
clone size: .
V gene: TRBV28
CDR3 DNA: TGTGCCAGCAGGAATATCCGACAGGGTCTCCAAAACATTCAGTACTTC
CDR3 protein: CASRNIRQGLQNIQYF

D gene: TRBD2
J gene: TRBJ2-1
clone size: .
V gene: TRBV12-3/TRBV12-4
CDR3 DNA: TGTGCCAGCAGTTCTAGCGGGGCGTCTGGCAATGAGCAGTTCTTC
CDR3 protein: CASSSSGASGNEQFF